The 25 T cell receptor beta chains presented below share a single source sample, sequenced in a study of human T cells and chemical hapten exposure. Time point indicated: patch test 1, 2 weeks after DPC sensitization. Indicated treatment: therapeutic diphenylcyclopropenone sensitization with weekly scalp DPC. In TCRdb, the RACE reads were re-called with MiXCR into one record per CDR3 protein. In the table there are a few hundred thousand distinct CDR3 sequences, approximately 4.4% of which are singletons. Source: whole blood, taken in connection with sensitization to the hapten diphenylcyclopropenone (DPC). These receptors all come from a woman between 45 and 65 years old with alopecia areata. Some clones in this sample may be carry-over from other donors' samples.

This clonotype appeared many times. The chain recombines TRBV6-1 with TRBJ2-5, with D possibly being TRBD1 or TRBD2 (5 bases each). Germline V gene data show CDR1 as MNHNS and CDR2 as SASEGT. This CDR3 has 13 amino acids. Trimming cost V 6 bases and J 1 base, with 9 bases left between them. CDR3 amino acids: CASSGTVQETQYF. CDR3 nucleotides: TGTGCCAGCAGCGGGACGGTCCAAGAGACCCAGTACTTC.

A few counts support this clonotype. This chain uses TRBV5-1 with TRBJ2-3; D might be TRBD2 (7 bases). V was clipped by 8 bases and J by 1 base, with 20 bases between them. Per the germline V gene, CDR1 is SGHRS and CDR2 is YFSETQ. This CDR3 contains 16 residues. The CDR3 here is CASSALGGPGTDTQYF. CDR3 sequence (DNA): TGCGCCAGTAGCGCGCTGGGGGGGCCTGGCACAGATACGCAGTATTTT.

About this clonotype itself: This may be a read error, as it is one base from a much larger clone. This sequence joins TRBV7-6 and TRBJ2-5; 7 bases match TRBD2. The CDR3 contains 14 residues. Germline CDR1 and CDR2: SGHVS and FNYEAQ. The CDR3, as DNA: TGTGCCAACAGCTTAGTGACTAGCATCGGGACCCAGTACTTC. This encodes CANSLVTSIGTQYF.

There are a few counts of this clonotype. This chain connects TRBV9 to TRBJ2-3; no clear D. This CDR3 has 14 amino acids. CDR1 SGDLS and CDR2 YYNGEE come from the germline V gene. Trimming shortened V by 3 bases and J by 1 base, and 9 bases separated the two germline ends. The CDR3 loop reads CASSERLGTDTQYF. CDR3 bases: TGTGCCAGCAGCGAGAGACTGGGCACAGATACGCAGTATTTT. Based on the CDR3 plus reference TRBV9 and TRBJ2-3, the full variable domain is DSGVTQTPKHLITATGQRVTLRCSPRSGDLSVYWYQQSLDQGLQFLIQYYNGEERAKGNILERFSAQQFPDLHSELNLSSLELGDSALYFCASSERLGTDTQYFGPGTRLTVL.

This clonotype was seen repeatedly, ten times or more. V gene TRBV29-1 combines with J gene TRBJ1-5; D is ambiguous. The CDR3 loop spans 13 amino acids. V lost 8 bases, J lost 0 bases, and 11 bases lay in between. Per germline, CDR1 SQVTM and CDR2 ANQGSEA. This chain's CDR3 is CSYQENSNQPQHF. The CDR3 bases are TGCAGCTACCAGGAGAATAGCAATCAGCCCCAGCATTTT.

The J gene is TRBJ2-2, the V gene TRBV30; 12 nucleotides align to TRBD2. V lost 4 bases and J lost 4; bases outside the gene matches: 13. Germline V CDR1 and CDR2: GTSNPN, SVGIG (reference sequence). This CDR3 is 18 amino acids long. CDR3 DNA: TGTGCCTGGACCGTATACGGGACTAGCGGGTATCCCACCGGGGAGCTGTTTTTT. Protein product: CAWTVYGTSGYPTGELFF.

Concerning this clonotype itself: Since a much larger clone is just one base distant, this may be a read error. The chain carries TRBV10-3 and TRBJ1-1; no reliable D call. Trimming pared 0 bases from V and 6 bases from J, leaving 11 bases between. Per germline, CDR1 ENHRY and CDR2 SYGVKD. CDR3 length equals 14 residues. As DNA, the CDR3 is TGTGCCATCAGTGAGTCGCACTTTAACGCTGAAGCTTTCTTT. Protein: CAISESHFNAEAFF.

There are a few counts of this clonotype. V gene TRBV27 combines with J gene TRBJ1-4; D not certain. The CDR3 is 15 residues long. Germline V gene lookup returns CDR1 MNHEY and CDR2 SMNVEV (reference sequence). Trimming took 3 bases from V and 10 from J, leaving 18 bases between them. The CDR3 loop reads CASSFRGSALGKLFF. CDR3 sequence (DNA): TGTGCCAGCAGTTTTCGCGGCAGTGCCCTTGGAAAACTGTTTTTT.

This clonotype was counted ten times or more. This chain links TRBV27 with TRBJ2-6, with D perhaps TRBD1 (5 bases). Germline lookup yields CDR1 MNHEY and CDR2 SMNVEV (reference sequence). The CDR3 contains 16 residues. Trimming removed 4 bases at V and 0 bases at J, with 10 bases between. The DNA for the CDR3 is TGTGCCAGCAGTTCCCAGGGTCCCTCTGGGGCCAACGTCCTGACTTTC. Translated: CASSSQGPSGANVLTF.

This clonotype was observed at least ten times. V is TRBV3-1 and J is TRBJ2-2; 7 bases match TRBD2. Germline values: CDR1 LGHDT, CDR2 YNNKEL (reference sequence). The V and J ends lost 0 bases and 12 bases, in that order; junction bases with no gene match: 10. This CDR3 is 15 amino acids long. CDR3 sequence (DNA): TGTGCCAGCAGCCAAGATATGGCTAGCGGCGGAAAGCTGTTTTTT. Amino acid sequence: CASSQDMASGGKLFF.

This clonotype was detected many times. The CDR3 ends on some other residue instead of the conserved phenylalanine or tryptophan, so this is likely a read error. Because the CDR3's place on the DNA is in doubt, the DNA is left out and the CDR3 is given as listed by TCRdb. The CDR3 sequence: CASNSGRVAGSSY. V usage is TRBV5-6 and J usage is TRBJ2-1; the DNA was not compared with TRBD2, the D call given in the table. 13 amino acids form the CDR3, both terminal residues included. Germline-derived CDR1 and CDR2 are SGHDT and YYEEEE.

This clonotype has just a few counts. The rearrangement joins TRBV27 to TRBJ1-1, with D possibly matching TRBD1 (6 bases). Trimming pared 2 bases from V and 6 bases from J, leaving 16 bases between. The CDR3 covers 15 residues. The V gene's germline CDR1 is MNHEY and CDR2 SMNVEV (reference sequence). The CDR3 spells CASSLSPGGVSEAFF. The CDR3 nucleotides are TGTGCCAGCAGTTTAAGTCCGGGGGGCGTCTCTGAAGCTTTCTTT.

This clonotype appeared many times. The chain has TRBV28 and TRBJ2-5; perhaps TRBD1 as D (5 bases). V gave up 5 bases and J gave up 3 bases, with 13 bases separating them. The CDR3 is 14 residues long. The germline V gene has CDR1 MDHEN and CDR2 SYDVKM. CDR3 residues: CASSTPGIEETQYF. The CDR3 nucleotides are TGTGCCAGCAGTACCCCAGGGATAGAAGAGACCCAGTACTTC.

This clonotype appeared many times. This rearrangement joins TRBV9 to TRBJ2-4; a possible D gene is TRBD1 (6 bases). Looked up from germline, CDR1 is SGDLS and CDR2 is YYNGEE. CDR3 length: 17 amino acids. V was cut by 0 bases and J by 5 bases, with 18 bases left in between. DNA for the CDR3: TGTGCCAGCAGCGTAGGCCCCTGGGGGCGCGGTGAAAACATTCAGTACTTC. Protein: CASSVGPWGRGENIQYF.

At least ten counts were recorded for this clonotype. The chain employs TRBV7-6 and TRBJ1-1; 8 bases align to TRBD1. This CDR3 has 14 amino acids. The V gene's germline CDR1 is SGHVS and CDR2 FNYEAQ. Trimming took 3 bases from V and 4 from J; bases not matched to a gene: 4. The CDR3 region is CASSFTGGSTEAFF. The CDR3 DNA reads as TGTGCCAGCAGCTTCACAGGGGGGTCCACTGAAGCTTTCTTT.

This clonotype was picked up many times. The chain employs TRBV6-1 and TRBJ2-7, with a possible D match to TRBD1 (6 bases). CDR3 length: 13 amino acids. The germline V gene has CDR1 MNHNS and CDR2 SASEGT. The V gene lost 6 bases and the J gene lost 6 bases, with 15 bases spanning the gap. CDR3: CASRGPGHLEQYF. The CDR3 coding sequence is TGTGCCAGCAGAGGTCCGGGACACCTCGAGCAGTACTTC.

This clonotype was seen ten or more times. The V call is TRBV20-1, the J call TRBJ2-7; D unresolved. The CDR3 is made up of 12 amino acids. In germline, CDR1 is DFQATT, CDR2 SNEGSKA (reference sequence). V dropped 0 bases and J dropped 4 bases, with 7 bases sitting between them. CDR3 DNA sequence: TGCAGTGCTAGAGATCTGGGTTACGAGCAGTACTTC. This translates into CSARDLGYEQYF.

The rearrangement links TRBV18 to TRBJ2-3; 7 bases map to TRBD1. Germline CDR1 reads KGHSH; CDR2 reads LQKENI. The junction had 0 bases not matched to a gene; V was cut back by 6 bases and J by 0 bases. This CDR3 is 13 amino acids long. This CDR3 is CASSDRSTDTQYF. CDR3 DNA sequence: TGTGCCAGCTCGGACAGGAGCACAGATACGCAGTATTTT.

This clonotype has only a few counts. The chain couples TRBV20-1 to TRBJ1-2, with D uncertain. Per germline, CDR1 DFQATT and CDR2 SNEGSKA (reference sequence). The CDR3 is made up of 14 amino acids. V lost 4 bases and J 6 bases, leaving 18 bases between the germline ends. CDR3 DNA: TGCAGTGCTACCGGGGAAGGTGCCTTAAATGGCTACACCTTC. Amino acids: CSATGEGALNGYTF.

The table lists this clonotype with many counts. V and J are TRBV12-3 or TRBV12-4 and TRBJ1-2; D possibly corresponds to TRBD1 (5 bases). The length of the CDR3 is 13 residues. Trimming removed 6 bases at V and 2 bases at J, with 10 bases between. The CDR3 protein is CASRQDGNYGYTF. The DNA of the CDR3 is TGTGCCAGCAGACAGGACGGGAACTATGGCTACACCTTC.

This clonotype was seen a few times. The V gene is TRBV7-9, the J gene TRBJ2-1; 10 bases align to TRBD2. The V segment lost 5 bases and the J segment 0 bases; nucleotides outside the gene matches: 4. In germline, CDR1 is SEHNR, CDR2 FQNEAQ (reference sequence). This CDR3 contains 16 residues. The CDR3 spells CASSAPSGSSYNEQFF. Here the CDR3 DNA reads TGTGCCAGCAGCGCCCCTAGCGGGAGCTCCTACAATGAGCAGTTCTTC.

The chain is built from TRBV12-3 or TRBV12-4 and TRBJ1-1; possible D gene TRBD1, 6 bases. The V and J ends lost 6 bases and 1 base respectively, with 15 bases between them. This CDR3 is 15 amino acids long. The CDR3 is CASRLRTAGNTEAFF. The CDR3 bases are TGTGCCAGCAGGCTTAGGACAGCGGGGAACACTGAAGCTTTCTTT.

Ten or more counts support this clonotype. The genes are TRBV28 and TRBJ2-3; D gene ambiguous. Between the trimmed V and J ends, which lost 4 bases and 0 bases, there was a span of 14 bases. This CDR3 comprises 16 residues. Germline V lookup: CDR1 MDHEN, CDR2 SYDVKM. The CDR3, as DNA: TGTGCCAGCAGTTCCCCTTCGTCGAGCAGCACAGATACGCAGTATTTT. This codes for CASSSPSSSSTDTQYF.

This clonotype was detected many times. This chain uses TRBV13 with TRBJ2-2; 7 positions agree with TRBD2. The CDR3 runs to 17 residues. Germline trimming cut 1 base from V and 3 bases from J; bases unmatched to any gene: 8. The germline V gene encodes CDR1 PRHDT and CDR2 FYEKMQ (reference sequence). The CDR3 region is CASSLEAASGHTGELFF. Here the CDR3 DNA reads TGTGCCAGCAGCTTAGAGGCGGCTAGCGGACACACCGGGGAGCTGTTTTTT.

This clonotype appeared many times. Here the CDR3 reads CASRDRPAKNIQYF. The DNA of the CDR3 is TGTGCCAGCCGGGACAGGCCAGCCAAAAACATTCAGTACTTC. The rearrangement uses TRBV2 and TRBJ2-4; 8 bases fit TRBD1. The germline V gene encodes CDR1 SNHLY and CDR2 FYNNEI. With 8 bases clipped from V and 0 bases from J, the junction kept 3 bases outside the gene matches. This CDR3 has 14 residues.